This TCR beta chain was captured in a study of blood T cell repertoires in COVID-19. Study as a whole: In each case, the material was cDNA or gDNA derived from T cells, B-cell-depleted T cells, or PBMCs.

In the original workflow: For nucleated cells, counts were estimated from reference gene primer amplification. Only in-frame clones appear in the TCRdb table, and some are missing; sequencing was by immunoSEQ multiplex PCR. D and trimming come from the DNA, and the V and J calls and clone size come from that table. The repertoire includes about 40,000 clones, about 88% of them detected once, and roughly 13% sits in the top ten. With 3 bases clipped from V and 0 bases from J, the junction kept 6 bases outside the gene matches. Germline V gene sequence: CDR1 SGHAT, CDR2 FQNNGV. The CDR3 loop spans 18 amino acids.

This chain connects TRBV11-2 to TRBJ2-3, with 13 bases lining up with TRBD2. This clonotype originated in a human donor in a cohort sampled during active COVID-19. The sample comprised peripheral blood. The DNA for the CDR3 is TGTGCCAGCAGCTTCGGAGGGACTAGCGGGGCTAGCACAGATACGCAGTATTTT. Translated: CASSFGGTSGASTDTQYF. The variable domain in full, with the rest retrieved from reference TRBV11-2 and TRBJ2-3, is EAGVAQSPRYKIIEKRQSVAFWCNPISGHATLYWYQQILGQGPKLLIQFQNNGVVDDSQLPKDRFSAERLKGVDSTLKIQPAKLEDSAVYLCASSFGGTSGASTDTQYFGPGTRLTVL.